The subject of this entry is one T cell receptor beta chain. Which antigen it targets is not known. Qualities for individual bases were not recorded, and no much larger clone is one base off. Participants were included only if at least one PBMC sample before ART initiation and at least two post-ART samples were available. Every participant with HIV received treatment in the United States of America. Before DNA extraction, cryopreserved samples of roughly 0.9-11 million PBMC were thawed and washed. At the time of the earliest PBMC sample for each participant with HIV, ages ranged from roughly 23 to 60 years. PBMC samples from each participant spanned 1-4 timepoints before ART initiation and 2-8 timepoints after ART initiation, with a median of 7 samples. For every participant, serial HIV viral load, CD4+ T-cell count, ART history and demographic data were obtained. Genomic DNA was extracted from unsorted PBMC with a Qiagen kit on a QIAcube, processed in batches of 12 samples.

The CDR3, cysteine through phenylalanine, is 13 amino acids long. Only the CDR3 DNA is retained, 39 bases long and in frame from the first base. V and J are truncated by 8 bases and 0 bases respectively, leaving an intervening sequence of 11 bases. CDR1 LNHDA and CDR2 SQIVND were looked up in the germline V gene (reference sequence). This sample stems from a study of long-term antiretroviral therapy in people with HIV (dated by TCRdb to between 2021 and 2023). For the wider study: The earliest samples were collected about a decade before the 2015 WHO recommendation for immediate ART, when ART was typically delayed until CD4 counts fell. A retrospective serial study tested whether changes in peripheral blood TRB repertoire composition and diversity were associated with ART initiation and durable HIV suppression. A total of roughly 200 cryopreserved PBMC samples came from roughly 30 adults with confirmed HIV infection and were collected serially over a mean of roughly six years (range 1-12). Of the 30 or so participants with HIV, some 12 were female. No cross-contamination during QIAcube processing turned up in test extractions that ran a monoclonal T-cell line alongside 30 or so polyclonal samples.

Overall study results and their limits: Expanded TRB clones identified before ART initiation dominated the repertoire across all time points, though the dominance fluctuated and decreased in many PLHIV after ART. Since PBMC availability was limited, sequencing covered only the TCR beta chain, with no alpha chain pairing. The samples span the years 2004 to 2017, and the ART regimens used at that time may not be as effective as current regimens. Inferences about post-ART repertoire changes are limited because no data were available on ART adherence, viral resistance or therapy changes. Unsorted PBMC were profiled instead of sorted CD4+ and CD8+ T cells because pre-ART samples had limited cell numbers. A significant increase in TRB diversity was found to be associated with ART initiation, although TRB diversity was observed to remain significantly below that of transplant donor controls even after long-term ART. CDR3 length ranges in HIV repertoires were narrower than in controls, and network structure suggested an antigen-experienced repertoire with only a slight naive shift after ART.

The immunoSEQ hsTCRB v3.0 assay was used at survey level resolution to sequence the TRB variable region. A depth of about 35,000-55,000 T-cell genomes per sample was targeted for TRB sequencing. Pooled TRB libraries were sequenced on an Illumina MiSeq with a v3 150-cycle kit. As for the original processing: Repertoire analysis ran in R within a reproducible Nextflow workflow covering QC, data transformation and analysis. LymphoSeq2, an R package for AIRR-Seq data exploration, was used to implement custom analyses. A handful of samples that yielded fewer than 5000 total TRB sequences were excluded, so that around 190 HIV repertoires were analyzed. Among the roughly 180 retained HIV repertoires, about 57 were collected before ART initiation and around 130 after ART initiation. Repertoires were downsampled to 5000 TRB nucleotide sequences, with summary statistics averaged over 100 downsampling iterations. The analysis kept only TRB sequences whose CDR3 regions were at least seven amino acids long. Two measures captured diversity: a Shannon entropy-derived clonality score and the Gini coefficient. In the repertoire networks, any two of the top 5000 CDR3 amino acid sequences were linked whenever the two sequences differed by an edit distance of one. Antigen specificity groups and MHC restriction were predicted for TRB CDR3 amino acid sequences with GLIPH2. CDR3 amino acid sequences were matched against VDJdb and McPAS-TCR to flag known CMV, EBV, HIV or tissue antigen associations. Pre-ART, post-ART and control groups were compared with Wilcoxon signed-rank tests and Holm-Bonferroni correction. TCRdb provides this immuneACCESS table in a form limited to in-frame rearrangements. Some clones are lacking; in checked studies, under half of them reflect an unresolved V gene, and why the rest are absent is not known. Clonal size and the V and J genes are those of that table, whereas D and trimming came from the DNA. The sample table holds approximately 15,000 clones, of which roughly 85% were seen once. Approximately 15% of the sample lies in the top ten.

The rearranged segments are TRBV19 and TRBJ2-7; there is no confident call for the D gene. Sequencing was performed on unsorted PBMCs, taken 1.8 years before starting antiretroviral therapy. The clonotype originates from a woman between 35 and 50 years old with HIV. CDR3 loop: CASSGTPSYEQYF. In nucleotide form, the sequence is TGTGCCAGTTCGGGCACACCCTCCTACGAGCAGTACTTC.